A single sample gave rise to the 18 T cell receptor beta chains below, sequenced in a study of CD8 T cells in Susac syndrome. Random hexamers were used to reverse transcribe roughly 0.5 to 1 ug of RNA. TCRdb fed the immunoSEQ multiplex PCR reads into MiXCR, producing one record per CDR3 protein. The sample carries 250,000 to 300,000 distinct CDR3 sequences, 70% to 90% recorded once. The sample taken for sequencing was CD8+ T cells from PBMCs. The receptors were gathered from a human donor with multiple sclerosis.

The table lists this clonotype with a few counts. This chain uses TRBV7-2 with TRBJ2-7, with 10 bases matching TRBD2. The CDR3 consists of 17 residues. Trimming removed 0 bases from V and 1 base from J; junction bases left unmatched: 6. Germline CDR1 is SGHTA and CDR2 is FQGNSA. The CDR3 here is CASSLATGGLASYEQYF. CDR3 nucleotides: TGTGCCAGCAGCTTAGCCACAGGGGGACTAGCGTCCTACGAGCAGTACTTC. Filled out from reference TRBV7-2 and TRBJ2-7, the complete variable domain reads GAGVSQSPSNKVTEKGKDVELRCDPISGHTALYWYRQSLGQGLEFLIYFQGNSAPDKSGLPSDRFSAERTGGSVSTLTIQRTQQEDSAVYLCASSLATGGLASYEQYFGPGTRLTVT.

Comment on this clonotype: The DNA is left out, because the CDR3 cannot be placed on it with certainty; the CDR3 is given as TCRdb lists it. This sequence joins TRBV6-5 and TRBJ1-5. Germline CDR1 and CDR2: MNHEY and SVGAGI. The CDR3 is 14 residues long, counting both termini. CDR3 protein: CASTTAPAGQPQHF.

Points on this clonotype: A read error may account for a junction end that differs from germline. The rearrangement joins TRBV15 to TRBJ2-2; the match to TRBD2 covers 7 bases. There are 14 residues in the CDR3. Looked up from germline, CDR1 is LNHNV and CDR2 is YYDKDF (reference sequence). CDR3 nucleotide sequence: TGTGCCACCAGCAGAGACCCGAGCGCGGGGGAGCTGTGTTTT. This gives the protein CATSRDPSAGELCF.

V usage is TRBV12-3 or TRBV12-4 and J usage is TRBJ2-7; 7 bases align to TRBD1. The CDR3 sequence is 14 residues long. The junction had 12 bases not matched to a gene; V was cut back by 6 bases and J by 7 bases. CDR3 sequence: CASSSDRDRREQYF. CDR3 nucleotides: TGTGCCAGCAGCTCCGACAGGGATCGACGGGAGCAGTACTTC.

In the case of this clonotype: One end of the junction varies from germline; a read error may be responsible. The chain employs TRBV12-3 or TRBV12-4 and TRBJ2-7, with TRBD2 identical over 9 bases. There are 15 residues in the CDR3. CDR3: CAGSGFRGRAQEQYF. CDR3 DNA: TGTGCCGGCAGTGGGTTCCGCGGGAGGGCCCAAGAGCAGTACTTC.

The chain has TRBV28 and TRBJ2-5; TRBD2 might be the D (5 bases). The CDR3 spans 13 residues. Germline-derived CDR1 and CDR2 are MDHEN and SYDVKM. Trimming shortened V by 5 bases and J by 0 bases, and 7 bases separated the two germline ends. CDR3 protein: CASSHGNQETQYF. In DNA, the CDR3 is TGTGCCAGCAGTCACGGGAACCAAGAGACCCAGTACTTC.

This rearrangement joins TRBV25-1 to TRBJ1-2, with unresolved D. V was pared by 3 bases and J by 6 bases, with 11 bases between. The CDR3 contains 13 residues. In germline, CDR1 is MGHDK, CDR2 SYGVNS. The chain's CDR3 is CASSDNVGNGYTF. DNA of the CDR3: TGTGCCAGCAGTGACAACGTTGGGAATGGCTACACCTTC.

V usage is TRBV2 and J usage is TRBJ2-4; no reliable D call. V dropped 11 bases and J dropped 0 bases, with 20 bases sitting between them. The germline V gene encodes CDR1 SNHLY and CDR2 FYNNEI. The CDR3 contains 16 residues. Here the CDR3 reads CAQSRWPRLAKNIQYF. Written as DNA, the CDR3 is TGTGCCCAAAGCAGGTGGCCAAGACTAGCCAAAAACATTCAGTACTTC.

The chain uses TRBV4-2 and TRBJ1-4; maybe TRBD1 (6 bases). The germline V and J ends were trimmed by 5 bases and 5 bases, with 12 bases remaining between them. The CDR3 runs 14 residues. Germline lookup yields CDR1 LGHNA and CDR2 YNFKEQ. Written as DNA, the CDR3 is TGTGCCAGCAGCGACAGGATCGAAAATGAAAAACTGTTTTTT. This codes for CASSDRIENEKLFF.

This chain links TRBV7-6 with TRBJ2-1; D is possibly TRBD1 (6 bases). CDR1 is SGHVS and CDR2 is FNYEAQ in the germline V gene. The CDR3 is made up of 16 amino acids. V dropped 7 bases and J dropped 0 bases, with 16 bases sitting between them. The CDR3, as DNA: TGTGCCAGCACCCCCCCAGAGGGGGACTCCTACAATGAGCAGTTCTTC. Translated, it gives CASTPPEGDSYNEQFF.

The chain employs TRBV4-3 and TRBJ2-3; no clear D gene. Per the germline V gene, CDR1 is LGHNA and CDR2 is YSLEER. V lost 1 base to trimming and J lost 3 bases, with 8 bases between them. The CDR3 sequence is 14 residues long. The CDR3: CASSQGWSTDTQYF. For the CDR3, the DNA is TGCGCCAGCAGCCAAGGTTGGTCGACAGATACGCAGTATTTT.

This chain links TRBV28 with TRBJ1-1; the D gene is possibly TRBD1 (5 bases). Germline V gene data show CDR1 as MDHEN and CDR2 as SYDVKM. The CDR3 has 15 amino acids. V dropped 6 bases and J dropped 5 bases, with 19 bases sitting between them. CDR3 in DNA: TGTGCCAGCAGGTGGGGCAGAGAAATCTTAACTGAAGCTTTCTTT. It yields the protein CASRWGREILTEAFF.

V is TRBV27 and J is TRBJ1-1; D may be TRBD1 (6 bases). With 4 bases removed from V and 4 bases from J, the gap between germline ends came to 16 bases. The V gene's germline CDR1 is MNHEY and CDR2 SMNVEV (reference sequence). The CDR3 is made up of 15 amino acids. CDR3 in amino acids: CASSSLGQIGTEAFF. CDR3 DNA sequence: TGTGCCAGCAGTTCCCTAGGACAGATAGGCACTGAAGCTTTCTTT.

Written as DNA, the CDR3 is TGCAGTGCTATAGCCGTGGGGGCGAAGCAGTACGAGCAGTACTTC. It specifies CSAIAVGAKQYEQYF. V and J are TRBV20-1 and TRBJ2-7, with D tentatively TRBD1 (6 bases). Trimming took 4 bases from V and 4 from J, leaving 20 bases between them. The CDR3 is 15 residues long. CDR1 is DFQATT and CDR2 is SNEGSKA in the germline V gene (reference sequence).

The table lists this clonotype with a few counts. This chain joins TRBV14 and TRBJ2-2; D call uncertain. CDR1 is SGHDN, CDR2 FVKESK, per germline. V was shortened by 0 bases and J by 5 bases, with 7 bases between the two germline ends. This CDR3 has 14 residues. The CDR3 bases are TGTGCCAGCAGCCAAGATTACGGGACCGGGGAGCTGTTTTTT. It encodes CASSQDYGTGELFF.

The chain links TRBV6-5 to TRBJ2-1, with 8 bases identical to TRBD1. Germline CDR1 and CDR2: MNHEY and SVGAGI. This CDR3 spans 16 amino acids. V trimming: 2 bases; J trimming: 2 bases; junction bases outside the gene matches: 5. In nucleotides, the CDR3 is TGTGCCAGCAGTTACCCCGGGACAGGCACCTACAATGAGCAGTTCTTC. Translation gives CASSYPGTGTYNEQFF.

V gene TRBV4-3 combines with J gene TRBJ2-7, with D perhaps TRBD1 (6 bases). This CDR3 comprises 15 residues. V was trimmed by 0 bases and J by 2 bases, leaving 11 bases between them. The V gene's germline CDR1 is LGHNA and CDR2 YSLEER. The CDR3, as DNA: TGCGCCAGCAGCCAAGATGGGCAGGGGCCCTACGAGCAGTACTTC. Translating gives CASSQDGQGPYEQYF.

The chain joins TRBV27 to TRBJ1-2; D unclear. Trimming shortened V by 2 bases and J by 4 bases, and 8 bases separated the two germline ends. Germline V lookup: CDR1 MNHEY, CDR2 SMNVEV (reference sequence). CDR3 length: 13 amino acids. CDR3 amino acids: CASSLGATYGYTF. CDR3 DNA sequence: TGTGCCAGCAGTTTAGGAGCGACCTATGGCTACACCTTC.